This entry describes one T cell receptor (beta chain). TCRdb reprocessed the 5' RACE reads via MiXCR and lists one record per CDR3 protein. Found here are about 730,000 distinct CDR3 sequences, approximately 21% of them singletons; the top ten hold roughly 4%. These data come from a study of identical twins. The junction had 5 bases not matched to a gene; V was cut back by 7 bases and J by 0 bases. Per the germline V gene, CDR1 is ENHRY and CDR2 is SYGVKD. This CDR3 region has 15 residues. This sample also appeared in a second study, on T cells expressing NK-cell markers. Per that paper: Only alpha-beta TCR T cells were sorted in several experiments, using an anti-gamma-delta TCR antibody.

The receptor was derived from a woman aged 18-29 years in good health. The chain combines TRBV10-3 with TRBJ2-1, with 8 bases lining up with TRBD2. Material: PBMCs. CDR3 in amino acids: CAIKAGGYSYNEQFF. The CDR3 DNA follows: TGTGCCATCAAGGCGGGGGGATACTCCTACAATGAGCAGTTCTTC.